This T cell receptor (beta chain) comes out of a study of cytomegalovirus exposure and HLA in healthy donors. Study-wide points: Likely technical artifact: a cluster of highly shared sequence variants. In presence/absence analyses, roughly uniform sequencing depth across donors was assumed. A later examination showed that TCR association rates differed by HLA locus, with DRB1 most and HLA-C fewest.

This CDR3 is built from 13 residues. V dropped 5 bases and J dropped 1 base, with 9 bases sitting between them. CDR1 is SGHNT and CDR2 is YYREEE in the germline V gene (reference sequence). This clone was picked up a small number of times. Its antigen is unidentified. Both 60 Vbeta primers and 13 Jbeta primers went into the PCR. TCRdb's table, derived via immunoSEQ multiplex PCR, lists solely in-frame clones and lacks some. The data hold some 150,000 clones, with about 9.2% observed a single time. This receptor was obtained from a woman aged 35 to 49 in good health and CMV-seropositive. The sequenced sample consisted of PBMCs. V gene TRBV5-4 combines with J gene TRBJ1-2, with D possibly matching TRBD1 (6 bases). The CDR3 DNA sequence: TGTGCCAGCAGTCCGGACAGTAACTATGGCTACACCTTC. It yields the protein CASSPDSNYGYTF.